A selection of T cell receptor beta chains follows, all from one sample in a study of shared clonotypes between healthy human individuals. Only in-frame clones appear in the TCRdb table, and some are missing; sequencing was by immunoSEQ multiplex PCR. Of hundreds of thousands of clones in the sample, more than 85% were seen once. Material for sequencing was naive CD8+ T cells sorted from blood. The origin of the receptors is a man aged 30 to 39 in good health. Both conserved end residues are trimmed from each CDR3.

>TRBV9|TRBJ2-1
ASSGASGRANEQF
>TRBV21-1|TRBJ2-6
AFPGQVSSGANVLT
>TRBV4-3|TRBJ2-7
ASSQRTRGYYEQY
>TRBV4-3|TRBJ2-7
ASSQFSGSAYEQY
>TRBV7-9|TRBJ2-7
ASSSSGSKNEQY
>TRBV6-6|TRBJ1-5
ASSYSVGIQPQH
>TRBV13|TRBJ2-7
ASSLGDRSYEQY
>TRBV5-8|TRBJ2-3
ASSLASGRSIDTQY
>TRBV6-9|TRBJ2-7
ASSYTQGLYEQY
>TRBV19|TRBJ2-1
ASSSWTGYRNEQF
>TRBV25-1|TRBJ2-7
ASSDQEKSEQY
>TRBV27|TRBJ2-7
ASSPYNPAGSYEQY
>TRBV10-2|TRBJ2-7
ASSESTVASYEQY
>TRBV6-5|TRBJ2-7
ASRPGTGYEQY
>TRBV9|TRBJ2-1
ASSVTGSYNEQF
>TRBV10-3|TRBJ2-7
AISESGTGTDYEQY
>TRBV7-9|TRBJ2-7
ASSLARSLSYEQY
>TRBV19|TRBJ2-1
ASSTGGYNEQF
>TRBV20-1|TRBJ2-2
SGLWTGELF
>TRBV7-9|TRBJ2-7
ASSPRDRSSYEQY
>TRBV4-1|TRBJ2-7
ASSQSADNYGEQY
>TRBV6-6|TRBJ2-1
ASSKGVASYNEQF
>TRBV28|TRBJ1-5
ASSTPGTGDQPQH
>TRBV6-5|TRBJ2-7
ASSYGTSDEQY
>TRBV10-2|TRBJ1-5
ASSFGTTSNQPQH
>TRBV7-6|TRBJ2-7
ASSLASGQIYEQY
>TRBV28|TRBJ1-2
ASSLPTTGPANYGYT
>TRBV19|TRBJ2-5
ASSIERVGGLETQY
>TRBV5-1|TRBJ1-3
ASSSSNGNTIY
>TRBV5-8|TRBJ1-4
ASSRQEQQFWVNEKLF
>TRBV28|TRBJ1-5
ASSLLTGSNQPQH
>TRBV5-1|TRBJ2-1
ASSRDRGNEQF
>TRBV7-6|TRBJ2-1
ASSRWDSRSYNEQF
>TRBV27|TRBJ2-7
ASSLKLAELSYEQY
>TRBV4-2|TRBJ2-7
ASSPRGLAESPYEQY
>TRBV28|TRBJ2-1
ASSLMREGVYNEQF
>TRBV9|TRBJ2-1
ASSVEPRPDEQF
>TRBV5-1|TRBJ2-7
ASSPRQGVGEQY
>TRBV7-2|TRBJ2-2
ASSLVVLGRAVWTGELF
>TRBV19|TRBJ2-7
ASSPGGLYEQY
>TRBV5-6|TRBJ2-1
ASSLFAINEQF
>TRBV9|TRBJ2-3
ASSPTGEVDTQY
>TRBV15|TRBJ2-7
ATSRRDREYEQY
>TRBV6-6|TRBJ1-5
ASSNWDGKNQPQH
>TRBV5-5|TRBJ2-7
ASSLYYGPYEQY
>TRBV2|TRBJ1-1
ASGGTANTEAF
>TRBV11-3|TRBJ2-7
ASSWDRGREQY
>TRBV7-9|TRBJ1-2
ASSLGQGYGYT
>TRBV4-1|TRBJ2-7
ASSQDGTGGDEQY
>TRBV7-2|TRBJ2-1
ASSLGVSGNEQF
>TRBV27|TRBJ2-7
ASSLLPNRGRASVEQY
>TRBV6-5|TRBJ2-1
ASSYLPGGYNEQF
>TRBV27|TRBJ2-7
ASSYGRSYEQY